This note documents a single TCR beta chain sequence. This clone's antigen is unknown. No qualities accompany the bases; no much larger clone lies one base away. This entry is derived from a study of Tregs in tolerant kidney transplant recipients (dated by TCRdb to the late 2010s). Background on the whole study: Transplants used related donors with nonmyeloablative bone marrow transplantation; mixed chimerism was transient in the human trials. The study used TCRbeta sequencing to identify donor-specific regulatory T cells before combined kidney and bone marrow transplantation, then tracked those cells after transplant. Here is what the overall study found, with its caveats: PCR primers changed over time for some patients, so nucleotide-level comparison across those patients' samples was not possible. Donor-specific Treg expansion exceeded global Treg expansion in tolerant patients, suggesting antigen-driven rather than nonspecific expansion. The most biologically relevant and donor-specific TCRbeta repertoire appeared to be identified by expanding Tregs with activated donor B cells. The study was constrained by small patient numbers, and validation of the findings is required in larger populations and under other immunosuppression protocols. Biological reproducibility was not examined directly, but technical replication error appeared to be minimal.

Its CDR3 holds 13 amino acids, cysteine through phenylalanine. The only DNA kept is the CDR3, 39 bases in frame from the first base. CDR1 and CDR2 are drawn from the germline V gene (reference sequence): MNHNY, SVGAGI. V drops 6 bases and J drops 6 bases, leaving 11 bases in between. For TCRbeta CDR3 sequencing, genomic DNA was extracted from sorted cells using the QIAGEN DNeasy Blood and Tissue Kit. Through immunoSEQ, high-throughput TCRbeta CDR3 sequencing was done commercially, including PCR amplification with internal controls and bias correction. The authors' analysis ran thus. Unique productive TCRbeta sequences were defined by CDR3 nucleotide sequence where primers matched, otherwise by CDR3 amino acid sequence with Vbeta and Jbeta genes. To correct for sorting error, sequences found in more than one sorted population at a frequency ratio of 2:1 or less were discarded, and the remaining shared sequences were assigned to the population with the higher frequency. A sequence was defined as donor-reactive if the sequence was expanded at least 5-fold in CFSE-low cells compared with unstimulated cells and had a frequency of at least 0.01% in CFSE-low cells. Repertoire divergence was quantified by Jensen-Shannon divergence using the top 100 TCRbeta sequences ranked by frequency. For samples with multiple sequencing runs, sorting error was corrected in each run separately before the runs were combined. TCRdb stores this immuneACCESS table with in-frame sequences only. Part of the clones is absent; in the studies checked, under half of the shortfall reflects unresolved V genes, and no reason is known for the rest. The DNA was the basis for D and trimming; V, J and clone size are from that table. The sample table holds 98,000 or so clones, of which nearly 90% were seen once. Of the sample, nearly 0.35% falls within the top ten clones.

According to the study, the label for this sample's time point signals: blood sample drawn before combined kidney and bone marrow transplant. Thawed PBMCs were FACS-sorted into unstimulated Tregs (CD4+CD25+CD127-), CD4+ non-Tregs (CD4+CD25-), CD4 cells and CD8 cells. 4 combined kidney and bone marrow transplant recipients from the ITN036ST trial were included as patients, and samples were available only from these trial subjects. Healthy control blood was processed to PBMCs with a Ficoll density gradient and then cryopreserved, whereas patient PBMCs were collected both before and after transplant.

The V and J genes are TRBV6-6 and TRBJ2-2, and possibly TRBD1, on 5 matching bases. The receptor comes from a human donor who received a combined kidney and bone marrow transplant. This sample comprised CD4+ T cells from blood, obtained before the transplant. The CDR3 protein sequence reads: CASSDQTAGELFF. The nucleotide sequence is TGTGCCAGCAGCGACCAGACAGCCGGGGAGCTGTTTTTT.